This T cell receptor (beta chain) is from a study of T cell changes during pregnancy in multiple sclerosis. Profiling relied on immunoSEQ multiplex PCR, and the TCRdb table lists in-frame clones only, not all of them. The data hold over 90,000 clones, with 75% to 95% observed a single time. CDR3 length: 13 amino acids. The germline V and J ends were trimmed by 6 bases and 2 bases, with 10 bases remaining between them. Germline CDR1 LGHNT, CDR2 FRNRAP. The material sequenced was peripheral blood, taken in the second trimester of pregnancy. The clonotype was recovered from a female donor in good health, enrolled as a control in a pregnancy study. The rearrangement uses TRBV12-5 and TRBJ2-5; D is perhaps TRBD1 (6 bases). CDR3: CASGDGQQETQYF. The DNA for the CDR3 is TGTGCTAGTGGCGACGGACAGCAAGAGACCCAGTACTTC.